These 7 T cell receptor beta chains were sequenced from one sample in a study of T cell responses to AZD1222 COVID-19 vaccine listed by TCRdb under 2021. Library creation used the immunoSEQ multiplex PCR assay. TCRdb holds this immuneACCESS table with in-frame rearrangements only. Some clones are missing; in checked studies, unresolved V genes explain under half, and the rest has no known cause. This sample is represented by about 100,000 clones; just under 90% of them were singletons. Of the sample, about 3.3% falls within the top ten clones. The sample's time point label is to be understood as: baseline before first vaccination. The sample here was peripheral blood, taken on day 0 of AZD1222 vaccination. Every receptor here comes from an adult in good health.

The rearrangement uses TRBV6-7 and TRBJ1-4; 7 nucleotides align to TRBD1. TRBV6-7 is given ORF status, its function remaining uncertain. After removal of 1 base from V and 0 bases from J, the junction contained 8 bases not matched to a gene. The CDR3 has 18 residues. CDR3 protein: CASSYFPDRAATNEKLFF. The CDR3 DNA reads as TGTGCCAGCAGTTACTTCCCAGACAGGGCGGCAACTAATGAAAAACTGTTTTTT.

V usage is TRBV3-1 (or the pseudogene TRBV3-2) and J usage is TRBJ1-1; 9 nucleotides agree with TRBD1. The CDR3 has 14 residues. V gave up 3 bases and J gave up 4 bases; unmatched junction bases: 3. The germline V gene encodes CDR1 LGHDT and CDR2 YNNKEL (reference sequence). The CDR3 spells CASSQGQGSTEAFF. The CDR3 DNA follows: TGTGCCAGCAGCCAGGGACAGGGCAGCACTGAAGCTTTCTTT.

The chain is built from TRBV11-3 and TRBJ2-2; 8 bases agree with TRBD1. Trimming took 5 bases from V and 7 from J; bases not matched to a gene: 6. CDR1 and CDR2 (germline): SGHNT, YENEEA. The CDR3 loop spans 14 amino acids. DNA for the CDR3: TGTGCCAGCAGCCGACAGGGGTACGGCGGGGAGCTGTTTTTT. This encodes CASSRQGYGGELFF.

The chain joins TRBV19 to TRBJ2-3; 8 bases line up with TRBD2. Germline V gene data show CDR1 as LNHDA and CDR2 as SQIVND (reference sequence). CDR3 size: 15 residues. V dropped 6 bases and J dropped 5; count of bases not matched to a gene: 10. CDR3 coding DNA: TGTGCCAGTAGCTCGGCGGGGGGATGGGAAGATACGCAGTATTTT. Translating it yields CASSSAGGWEDTQYF.

This chain joins TRBV7-9 and TRBJ1-1; D is unclear. Germline V CDR1 and CDR2: SEHNR, FQNEAQ (reference sequence). The V end was cut by 0 bases, the J end by 4 bases, with 6 bases between. This CDR3 contains 13 residues. Here the CDR3 DNA reads TGTGCCAGCAGCTTAGCGGTTGGCACTGAAGCTTTCTTT. Translating gives CASSLAVGTEAFF. The whole variable domain, filled in from reference TRBV7-9 and TRBJ1-1, reads DTGVSQNPRHKITKRGQNVTFRCDPISEHNRLYWYRQTLGQGPEFLTYFQNEAQLEKSRLLSDRFSAERPKGSFSTLEIQRTEQGDSAMYLCASSLAVGTEAFFGQGTRLTVV.

V and J are TRBV15 and TRBJ2-1; 7 nucleotides line up with TRBD2. In germline, CDR1 is LNHNV, CDR2 YYDKDF (reference sequence). The CDR3 consists of 16 residues. Trimming removed 5 bases from V and 8 bases from J; junction bases left unmatched: 15. This CDR3 is CATSAAPGLQVHEQFF. CDR3 nucleotides: TGTGCCACCAGCGCCGCACCGGGACTACAGGTCCATGAGCAGTTCTTC.

The chain joins TRBV6-5 to TRBJ2-2, with 8 bases fitting TRBD2. Germline CDR1 reads MNHEY; CDR2 reads SVGAGI. With 6 bases clipped from V and 1 base from J, the junction kept 4 bases outside the gene matches. This CDR3 has 15 amino acids. CDR3 protein: CASSPGGVNTGELFF. CDR3 coding DNA: TGTGCCAGCAGCCCCGGGGGGGTGAACACCGGGGAGCTGTTTTTT.